The 13 T cell receptor beta chains below were found in one sample sequenced in a study of blood T cell repertoires in COVID-19 (dated by TCRdb to the early 2020s). Libraries were made using the immunoSEQ multiplex PCR assay. TCRdb limited this immuneACCESS table to in-frame rearrangements with V and J called. A share of clones is missing; checked studies link under half to unresolved V genes, and the rest is unexplained. The table for this sample lists around 69,000 clones; about four fifths of them were counted only once. The biggest ten clones account for 8.8% of the sample. What was sequenced was peripheral blood. These receptors were obtained from a man aged 50-59 years with active COVID-19.

The rearrangement links TRBV27 to TRBJ2-3, with TRBD2 matching 9 bases. CDR3 length equals 16 residues. V dropped 2 bases and J dropped 0; count of bases not matched to a gene: 3. From germline, CDR1 is MNHEY and CDR2 SMNVEV (reference sequence). The CDR3 DNA is TGTGCCAGCAGTTTACGAGCGGGGGGAAGCACAGATACGCAGTATTTT. The encoded protein is CASSLRAGGSTDTQYF.

In this sample, this clone turned up once. The rearrangement uses TRBV7-2 and TRBJ2-3; TRBD2 agrees at 8 bases. Per germline, CDR1 SGHTA and CDR2 FQGNSA. The CDR3 length is 14 residues. The J segment lost 6 bases and the V segment lost 6 bases, leaving 8 bases of the junction unmatched. The CDR3 spells CASRLGPGGDTQYF. Written as DNA, the CDR3 is TGTGCCAGCAGGTTGGGCCCGGGAGGGGATACGCAGTATTTT.

This rearrangement joins TRBV19 to TRBJ2-2; 9 positions agree with TRBD1. The ends lost 5 bases at V and 0 bases at J; junction bases unmatched: 1. Germline-derived CDR1 and CDR2 are LNHDA and SQIVND (reference sequence). CDR3 length equals 15 residues. In DNA, the CDR3 is TGTGCCAGTAGTTGGACAGGGGCGAACACCGGGGAGCTGTTTTTT. Translating gives CASSWTGANTGELFF. The complete variable domain, with remaining parts taken from reference TRBV19 and TRBJ2-2, reads DGGITQSPKYLFRKEGQNVTLSCEQNLNHDAMYWYRQDPGQGLRLIYYSQIVNDFQKGDIAEGYSVSREKKESFPLTVTSAQKNPTAFYLCASSWTGANTGELFFGEGSRLTVL.

CDR3 nucleotide sequence: TGTGCCAGTTCCGACGTACAGTCACGCTCCTACAATGAGCAGTTCTTC. Its translation: CASSDVQSRSYNEQFF. The chain links TRBV19 to TRBJ2-1; D unclear. The V gene lost 8 bases and the J gene lost 0 bases, with 17 bases spanning the gap. The CDR3 has 16 amino acids. From germline, CDR1 is LNHDA and CDR2 SQIVND (reference sequence).

The chain carries TRBV10-3 and TRBJ1-2, with unresolved D. Per the germline V gene, CDR1 is ENHRY and CDR2 is SYGVKD. CDR3 length: 12 residues. Trimming took off 2 bases at V and 2 bases at J, with 3 bases between the two ends. The chain's CDR3 is CAISERNYGYTF. The DNA of the CDR3 is TGTGCCATCAGTGAGCGGAACTATGGCTACACCTTC.

The rearrangement joins TRBV3-1 (or the pseudogene TRBV3-2) to TRBJ1-2; D not certain. Trimming removed 0 bases at V and 7 bases at J, with 3 bases between. Per the germline V gene, CDR1 is LGHDT and CDR2 is YNNKEL (reference sequence). The CDR3 is 11 residues long. The CDR3 DNA is TGTGCCAGCAGCCAAGAGGCTGGCTACACCTTC. Translated: CASSQEAGYTF.

The chain is built from TRBV5-4 and TRBJ2-5; TRBD2 matches at 7 bases. The CDR3 consists of 15 residues. Germline-derived CDR1 and CDR2 are SGHNT and YYREEE (reference sequence). With 0 bases clipped from V and 4 bases from J, the junction kept 6 bases outside the gene matches. This chain's CDR3 is CASSLGGSVGETQYF. The CDR3 DNA reads TGTGCCAGCAGCTTGGGCGGGAGCGTGGGAGAGACCCAGTACTTC.

V and J are TRBV18 and TRBJ2-2; TRBD2 matches at 14 bases. V lost 3 bases to trimming and J lost 7 bases; unmatched junction nucleotides: 13. CDR1 and CDR2 (germline): KGHSH, LQKENI. The CDR3 is 19 residues long. Here the CDR3 reads CASSPGTSGRRVDGGELFF. The DNA of the CDR3 is TGTGCCAGCTCACCCGGGACTAGCGGGAGACGGGTCGATGGCGGGGAGCTGTTTTTT.

The chain is built from TRBV30 and TRBJ2-7; 8 nucleotides line up with TRBD1. The CDR3 has 14 amino acids. The germline CDR1 and CDR2 sequences are GTSNPN and SVGIG (reference sequence). With 3 bases clipped from V and 3 bases from J, the junction kept 7 bases outside the gene matches. CDR3 region: CAWRQEQGVYEQYF. CDR3 nucleotides: TGTGCCTGGAGACAAGAACAGGGGGTCTACGAGCAGTACTTC.

The V and J genes are TRBV6-4 and TRBJ2-1; 7 nucleotides line up with TRBD2. CDR3 length equals 14 residues. Unmatched junction bases numbered 4, after V lost 0 bases and J lost 8 bases. The germline V gene has CDR1 MRHNA and CDR2 SNTAGT. CDR3 loop: CASSDSGGGDEQFF. The CDR3 DNA reads as TGTGCCAGCAGTGACTCGGGGGGAGGGGATGAGCAGTTCTTC.

V usage is TRBV13 and J usage is TRBJ2-5; D is perhaps TRBD1 (7 bases). V lost 2 bases to trimming and J lost 2 bases, with 24 bases between them. Per the germline V gene, CDR1 is PRHDT and CDR2 is FYEKMQ (reference sequence). The CDR3 extends over 19 amino acids. CDR3 in amino acids: CASSLWGGVGQTLQETQYF. The CDR3 DNA reads as TGTGCCAGCAGCTTATGGGGCGGGGTGGGACAGACCTTACAAGAGACCCAGTACTTC.

V and J are TRBV11-2 and TRBJ2-5; 12 bases fit TRBD2. Germline V gene sequence: CDR1 SGHAT, CDR2 FQNNGV. The CDR3 contains 15 residues. With V trimmed by 5 bases and J by 0 bases, 1 base remained unmatched. CDR3 in DNA: TGTGCCAGCAGCACTAGCGGGGGGTACCAAGAGACCCAGTACTTC. This gives the protein CASSTSGGYQETQYF.

The chain carries TRBV5-4 and TRBJ1-6; D perhaps matches TRBD1 (5 bases). Germline CDR1 reads SGHNT; CDR2 reads YYREEE (reference sequence). The CDR3 totals 16 residues. Trimming left V 1 base short and J 0 bases short, with 8 bases between. CDR3 coding DNA: TGTGCCAGCAGCTTGTGGGGGGGCTCCTATAATTCACCCCTCCACTTT. Its protein product is CASSLWGGSYNSPLHF.